This T cell receptor beta chain was identified in a study of blood T cell repertoires in COVID-19. Background on the study: Both acute and convalescent COVID-19 samples were obtained from the United States, Italy and Spain.

Study processing details: Reference gene primer amplification yielded estimated nucleated cell counts. Profiled with immunoSEQ multiplex PCR; TCRdb holds only in-frame clones, not every one. That table is the source of V, J and clone size, and D and trimming were worked out from the DNA. The sample records about 69,000 clones, 60% to 80% being singletons. Germline V gene sequence: CDR1 SGHNT, CDR2 YENEEA. The V gene lost 3 bases and the J gene lost 5 bases, with 11 bases spanning the gap. The CDR3 is 13 amino acids. The sample comprised peripheral blood. The TCR was taken from a human donor in a cohort sampled during active COVID-19. The V and J genes are TRBV11-3 and TRBJ2-7; D possibly corresponds to TRBD2 (5 bases). CDR3 region: CASSLRGSHEQYF. CDR3 coding DNA: TGTGCCAGCAGCTTGAGAGGGTCCCACGAGCAGTACTTC. Full variable domain (remainder filled in from reference TRBV11-3 and TRBJ2-7): EAGVVQSPRYKIIEKKQPVAFWCNPISGHNTLYWYLQNLGQGPELLIRYENEEAVDDSQLPKDRFSAERLKGVDSTLKIQPAELGDSAVYLCASSLRGSHEQYFGPGTRLTVT.